These T cell receptor beta chains were read from a single sample in a study of T cell responses to AZD1222 COVID-19 vaccine. Generated by immunoSEQ multiplex PCR, the TCRdb table keeps only in-frame clones and is missing some. Of 150,000 to 200,000 clones listed, 90% to 95% are singletons. This specimen consisted of peripheral blood, obtained 28 days after the second AZD1222 dose. These receptors originate from an adult who received the AZD1222 COVID-19 vaccine. Each CDR3 is given with its conserved first and last residue. Fields, in order: J gene, clone size, V gene, D gene, CDR3 protein, CDR3 DNA. D genes are given only for firm matches. For some rows the clone size is stated as once, few or many, or as a class when expanded; others skip it.

J gene: TRBJ1-2
clone size: few
V gene: TRBV20-1
D gene: -
CDR3 protein: CSALFGDYTF
CDR3 DNA: TGCAGTGCTCTCTTTGGGGACTACACCTTC

J gene: TRBJ1-1
clone size: -
V gene: TRBV4-3
D gene: TRBD1
CDR3 protein: CASSQGSGGLNTEAFF
CDR3 DNA: TGCGCCAGCAGCCAAGGTTCAGGGGGCCTAAACACTGAAGCTTTCTTT

J gene: TRBJ2-2
clone size: -
V gene: TRBV6-4
D gene: TRBD1
CDR3 protein: CASRDRDPANTGELFF
CDR3 DNA: TGTGCCAGCAGGGACAGGGACCCGGCGAACACCGGGGAGCTGTTTTTT

J gene: TRBJ2-1
clone size: -
V gene: TRBV7-2
D gene: TRBD2
CDR3 protein: CASSRPRRLAGGSYDEQFF
CDR3 DNA: TGTGCCAGCAGCCGTCCTCGGAGGCTAGCGGGGGGCTCCTACGATGAGCAGTTCTTC

J gene: TRBJ1-1
clone size: -
V gene: TRBV2
D gene: TRBD1
CDR3 protein: CASRRRTGGYNTEAFF
CDR3 DNA: TGTGCCAGCAGGAGGAGGACAGGGGGTTACAACACTGAAGCTTTCTTT

J gene: TRBJ2-7
clone size: -
V gene: TRBV2
D gene: -
CDR3 protein: CASGSGGTAGYEQYF
CDR3 DNA: TGTGCCAGCGGCTCAGGAGGGACAGCCGGCTACGAGCAGTACTTC

J gene: TRBJ1-4
clone size: -
V gene: TRBV7-9
D gene: -
CDR3 protein: CASSTGPLKGEKLFF
CDR3 DNA: TGTGCCAGCAGCACCGGGCCCCTAAAGGGCGAAAAACTGTTTTTT

J gene: TRBJ1-2
clone size: -
V gene: TRBV5-1
D gene: -
CDR3 protein: CASSRETVNYGYTF
CDR3 DNA: TGCGCCAGCAGCCGGGAGACGGTTAACTATGGCTACACCTTC

J gene: TRBJ2-1
clone size: -
V gene: TRBV28
D gene: TRBD2
CDR3 protein: CASSSTRIGLAGVNEQFF
CDR3 DNA: TGTGCCAGCAGTTCAACGAGGATTGGACTAGCGGGAGTCAATGAGCAGTTCTTC

J gene: TRBJ2-3
clone size: -
V gene: TRBV7-2
D gene: TRBD2
CDR3 protein: CASIRAGFTDTQYF
CDR3 DNA: TGTGCCAGCATCAGAGCGGGGTTCACAGATACGCAGTATTTT

J gene: TRBJ2-2
clone size: -
V gene: TRBV5-6
D gene: -
CDR3 protein: CASSLFPANTGELFF
CDR3 DNA: TGTGCCAGCAGCTTGTTTCCAGCGAACACCGGGGAGCTGTTTTTT

J gene: TRBJ2-1
clone size: -
V gene: TRBV7-8
D gene: -
CDR3 protein: CASSLAFDEQFF
CDR3 DNA: TGTGCCAGCAGCTTAGCTTTTGATGAGCAGTTCTTC

J gene: TRBJ1-1
clone size: few
V gene: TRBV13
D gene: -
CDR3 protein: CASRGHQGTEAFF
CDR3 DNA: TGTGCCAGCAGGGGGCATCAGGGGACTGAAGCTTTCTTT

J gene: TRBJ2-3
clone size: few
V gene: TRBV6-4
D gene: TRBD2
CDR3 protein: CASSDSGESTDTQYF
CDR3 DNA: TGTGCCAGCAGTGATAGCGGGGAGAGCACAGATACGCAGTATTTT

J gene: TRBJ2-2
clone size: -
V gene: TRBV7-2
D gene: TRBD2
CDR3 protein: CASSLGVLATRLTGELFF
CDR3 DNA: TGTGCCAGCAGCTTAGGGGTACTAGCGACTAGACTCACCGGGGAGCTGTTTTTT

J gene: TRBJ2-4
clone size: -
V gene: TRBV5-1
D gene: -
CDR3 protein: CASSLAPGDIQYF
CDR3 DNA: TGCGCCAGCAGCTTGGCCCCAGGAGACATTCAGTACTTC

J gene: TRBJ2-3
clone size: -
V gene: TRBV3-1/TRBV3-2
D gene: -
CDR3 protein: CAISDSSTDTQYF
CDR3 DNA: TGTGCCATCTCGGACTCGAGCACAGATACGCAGTATTTT

J gene: TRBJ2-1
clone size: -
V gene: TRBV15
D gene: TRBD2
CDR3 protein: CATSRDSRLAAYNEQFF
CDR3 DNA: TGTGCCACCAGCAGAGATTCTCGGCTAGCGGCGTACAATGAGCAGTTCTTC

J gene: TRBJ2-3
clone size: -
V gene: TRBV5-1
D gene: TRBD2
CDR3 protein: CASRNGLAASTDTQYF
CDR3 DNA: TGCGCCAGCAGGAACGGACTAGCGGCAAGCACAGATACGCAGTATTTT

J gene: TRBJ2-1
clone size: -
V gene: TRBV5-1
D gene: TRBD2
CDR3 protein: CASSFWGVLADEQFF
CDR3 DNA: TGCGCCAGCAGCTTTTGGGGGGTTCTAGCGGATGAGCAGTTCTTC

J gene: TRBJ2-1
clone size: -
V gene: TRBV24-1
D gene: -
CDR3 protein: CATSNAGQLNEQFF
CDR3 DNA: TGTGCCACCAGTAACGCGGGACAACTCAATGAGCAGTTCTTC

J gene: TRBJ1-3
clone size: -
V gene: TRBV9
D gene: -
CDR3 protein: CASSVGQTSGNTIYF
CDR3 DNA: TGTGCCAGCAGCGTCGGACAGACCTCTGGAAACACCATATATTTT

J gene: TRBJ2-7
clone size: -
V gene: TRBV10-3
D gene: -
CDR3 protein: CAISGLGAEQYF
CDR3 DNA: TGTGCCATCAGTGGACTTGGGGCCGAGCAGTACTTC

J gene: TRBJ2-1
clone size: -
V gene: TRBV27
D gene: -
CDR3 protein: CASSPTGWGYNEQFF
CDR3 DNA: TGTGCCAGCAGCCCAACAGGGTGGGGCTACAATGAGCAGTTCTTC

J gene: TRBJ2-5
clone size: -
V gene: TRBV6-5
D gene: TRBD1
CDR3 protein: CASHGTGPQETQYF
CDR3 DNA: TGTGCCAGCCATGGGACAGGACCCCAAGAGACCCAGTACTTC

J gene: TRBJ1-2
clone size: -
V gene: TRBV3-1/TRBV3-2
D gene: TRBD1
CDR3 protein: CASSDTGGGYGYTF
CDR3 DNA: TGTGCCAGCAGCGATACAGGGGGCGGCTATGGCTACACCTTC

J gene: TRBJ2-1
clone size: -
V gene: TRBV25-1
D gene: -
CDR3 protein: CASKLTGPYNEQFF
CDR3 DNA: TGTGCCAGCAAACTGACGGGGCCATACAATGAGCAGTTCTTC

J gene: TRBJ2-2
clone size: once
V gene: TRBV6-5
D gene: -
CDR3 protein: CASSLIAPGELFF
CDR3 DNA: TGTGCCAGCAGTTTAATCGCCCCCGGGGAGCTGTTTTTT

J gene: TRBJ1-1
clone size: -
V gene: TRBV3-1/TRBV3-2
D gene: -
CDR3 protein: CASSQGAGTGDKGTEAFF
CDR3 DNA: TGTGCCAGCAGCCAAGGAGCCGGAACAGGCGATAAGGGCACTGAAGCTTTCTTT

J gene: TRBJ2-7
clone size: -
V gene: TRBV5-6
D gene: -
CDR3 protein: CASSLGQSPYEQYF
CDR3 DNA: TGTGCCAGCAGCTTGGGGCAGTCCCCCTACGAGCAGTACTTC

J gene: TRBJ1-1
clone size: -
V gene: TRBV19
D gene: TRBD1
CDR3 protein: CASRDRGMNTEAFF
CDR3 DNA: TGTGCCAGTAGGGACAGGGGAATGAACACTGAAGCTTTCTTT

J gene: TRBJ1-2
clone size: -
V gene: TRBV7-2
D gene: TRBD1
CDR3 protein: CASSLVGGLDYGYTF
CDR3 DNA: TGTGCCAGCAGCTTAGTAGGGGGCTTGGACTATGGCTACACCTTC

J gene: TRBJ1-1
clone size: once
V gene: TRBV19
D gene: -
CDR3 protein: CASTLGYTEAFF
CDR3 DNA: TGTGCCAGTACTTTAGGGTACACTGAAGCTTTCTTT

J gene: TRBJ1-6
clone size: -
V gene: TRBV19
D gene: -
CDR3 protein: CASSISLGQGRTPLHF
CDR3 DNA: TGTGCCAGTAGTATTTCCCTAGGGCAGGGGAGAACACCCCTCCACTTT

J gene: TRBJ2-5
clone size: -
V gene: TRBV5-1
D gene: TRBD1
CDR3 protein: CASSLVTGGAEETQYF
CDR3 DNA: TGCGCCAGCAGCTTGGTAACAGGGGGCGCAGAAGAGACCCAGTACTTC